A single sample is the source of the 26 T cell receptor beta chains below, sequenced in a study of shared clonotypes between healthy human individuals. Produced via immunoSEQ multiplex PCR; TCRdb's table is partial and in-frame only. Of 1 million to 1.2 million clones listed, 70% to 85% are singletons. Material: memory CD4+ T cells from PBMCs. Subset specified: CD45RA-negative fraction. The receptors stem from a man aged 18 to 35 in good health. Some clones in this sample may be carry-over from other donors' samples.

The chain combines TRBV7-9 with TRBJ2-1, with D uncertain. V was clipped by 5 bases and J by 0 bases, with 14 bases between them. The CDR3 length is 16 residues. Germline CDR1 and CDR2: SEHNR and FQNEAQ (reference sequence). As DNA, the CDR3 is TGTGCCAGCAGCACCGTTCATCTACCCTCCTACAATGAGCAGTTCTTC. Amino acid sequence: CASSTVHLPSYNEQFF. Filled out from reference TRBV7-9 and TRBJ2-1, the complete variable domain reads DTGVSQNPRHKITKRGQNVTFRCDPISEHNRLYWYRQTLGQGPEFLTYFQNEAQLEKSRLLSDRFSAERPKGSFSTLEIQRTEQGDSAMYLCASSTVHLPSYNEQFFGPGTRLTVL.

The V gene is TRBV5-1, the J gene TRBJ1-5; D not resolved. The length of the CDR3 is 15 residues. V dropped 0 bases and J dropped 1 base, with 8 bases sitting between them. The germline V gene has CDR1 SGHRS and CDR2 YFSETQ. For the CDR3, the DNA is TGCGCCAGCAGCTTGGAGGGTTTGAGCAATCAGCCCCAGCATTTT. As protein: CASSLEGLSNQPQHF.

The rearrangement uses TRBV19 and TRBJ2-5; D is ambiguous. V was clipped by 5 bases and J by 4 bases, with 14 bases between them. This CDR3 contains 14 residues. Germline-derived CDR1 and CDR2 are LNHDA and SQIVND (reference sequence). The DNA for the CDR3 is TGTGCCAGTAGTCCAGGTGGCTGGGGAGAGACCCAGTACTTC. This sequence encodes CASSPGGWGETQYF. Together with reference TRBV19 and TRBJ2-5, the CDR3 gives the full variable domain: DGGITQSPKYLFRKEGQNVTLSCEQNLNHDAMYWYRQDPGQGLRLIYYSQIVNDFQKGDIAEGYSVSREKKESFPLTVTSAQKNPTAFYLCASSPGGWGETQYFGPGTRLLVL.

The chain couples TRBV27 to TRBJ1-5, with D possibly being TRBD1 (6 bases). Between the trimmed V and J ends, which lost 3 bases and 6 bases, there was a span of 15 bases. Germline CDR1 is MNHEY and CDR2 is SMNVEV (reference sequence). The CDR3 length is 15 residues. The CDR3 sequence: CASSLKTGYGQPQHF. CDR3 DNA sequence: TGTGCCAGCAGTTTGAAAACAGGGTACGGTCAGCCCCAGCATTTT.

The CDR3 region is CATRRDRTGELFF. CDR3 DNA: TGTGCCACACGTCGGGACCGGACGGGGGAGCTGTTTTTT. The chain combines TRBV6-5 with TRBJ2-2; D is perhaps TRBD1 or TRBD2 (5 bases each). V lost 10 bases, J lost 8 bases, and 17 bases lay in between. The germline V gene encodes CDR1 MNHEY and CDR2 SVGAGI. This CDR3 region has 13 residues.

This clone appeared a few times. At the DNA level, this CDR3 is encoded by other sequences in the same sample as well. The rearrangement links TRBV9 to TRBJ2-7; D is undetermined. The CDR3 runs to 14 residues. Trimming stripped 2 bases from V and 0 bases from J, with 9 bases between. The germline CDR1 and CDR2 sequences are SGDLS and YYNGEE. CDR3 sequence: CASSVTGSSYEQYF. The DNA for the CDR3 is TGTGCCAGCAGCGTGACTGGAAGCTCCTACGAGCAGTACTTC.

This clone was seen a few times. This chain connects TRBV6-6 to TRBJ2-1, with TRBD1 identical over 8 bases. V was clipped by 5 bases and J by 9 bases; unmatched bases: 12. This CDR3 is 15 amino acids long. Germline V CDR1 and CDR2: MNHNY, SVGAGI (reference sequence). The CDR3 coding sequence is TGTGCCAGCAGTATATCCGGACAGGGATCGGGTGAGCAGTTCTTC. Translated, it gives CASSISGQGSGEQFF.

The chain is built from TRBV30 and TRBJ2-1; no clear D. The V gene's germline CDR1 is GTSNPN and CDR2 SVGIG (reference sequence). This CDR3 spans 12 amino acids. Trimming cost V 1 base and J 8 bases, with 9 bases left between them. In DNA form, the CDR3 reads TGTGCCTGGAGTGACGGGTCTGATGAGCAGTTCTTC. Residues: CAWSDGSDEQFF.

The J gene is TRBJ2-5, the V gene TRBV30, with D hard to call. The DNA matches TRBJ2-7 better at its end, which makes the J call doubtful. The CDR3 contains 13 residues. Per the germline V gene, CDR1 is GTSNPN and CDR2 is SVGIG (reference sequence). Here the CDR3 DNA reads TGTGCCTGGAGCACGCGGCAGGACTACGAGCAGTACTTC. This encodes CAWSTRQDYEQYF.

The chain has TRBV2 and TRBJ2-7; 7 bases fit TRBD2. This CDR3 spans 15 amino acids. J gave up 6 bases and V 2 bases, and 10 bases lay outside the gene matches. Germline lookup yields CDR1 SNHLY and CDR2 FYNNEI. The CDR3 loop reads CASSELGGMMSEQYF. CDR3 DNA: TGTGCCAGCAGTGAACTGGGAGGGATGATGAGCGAGCAGTACTTC.

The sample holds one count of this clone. The CDR3 DNA sequence: TGTGCCAGCAGCGTAGTCGCAGGGGAAGAGACCCAGTACTTC. Translated: CASSVVAGEETQYF. V usage is TRBV9 and J usage is TRBJ2-5; maybe TRBD1 (6 bases). The CDR3 sequence is 14 residues long. Trimming cost V 0 bases and J 3 bases, with 9 bases left between them. Germline V gene data show CDR1 as SGDLS and CDR2 as YYNGEE.

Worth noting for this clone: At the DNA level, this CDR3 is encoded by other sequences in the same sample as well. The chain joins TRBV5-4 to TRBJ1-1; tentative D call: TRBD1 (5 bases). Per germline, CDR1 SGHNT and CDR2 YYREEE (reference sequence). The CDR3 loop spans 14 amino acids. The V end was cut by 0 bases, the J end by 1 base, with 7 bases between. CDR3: CASSLVRGNTEAFF. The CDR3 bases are TGTGCCAGCAGCTTGGTTAGGGGGAACACTGAAGCTTTCTTT.

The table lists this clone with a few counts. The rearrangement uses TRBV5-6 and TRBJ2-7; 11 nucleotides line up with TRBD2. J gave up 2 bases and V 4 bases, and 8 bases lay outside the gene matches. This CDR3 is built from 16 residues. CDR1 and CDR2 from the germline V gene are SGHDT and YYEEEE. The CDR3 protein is CASSTLGTSGAYEQYF. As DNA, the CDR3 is TGTGCCAGCAGCACACTCGGGACTAGCGGTGCCTACGAGCAGTACTTC.

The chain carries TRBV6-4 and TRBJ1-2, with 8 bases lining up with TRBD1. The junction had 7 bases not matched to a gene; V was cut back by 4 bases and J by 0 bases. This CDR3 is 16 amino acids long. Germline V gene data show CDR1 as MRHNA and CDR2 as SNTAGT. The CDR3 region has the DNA TGTGCCAGCAGTGTCCTAAGACAGGGGTCTAACTATGGCTACACCTTC. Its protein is CASSVLRQGSNYGYTF.

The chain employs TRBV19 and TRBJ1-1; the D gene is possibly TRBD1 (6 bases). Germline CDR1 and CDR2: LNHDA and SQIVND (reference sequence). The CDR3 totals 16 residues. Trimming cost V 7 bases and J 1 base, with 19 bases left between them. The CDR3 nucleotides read TGTGCCAGTACCGATTGGTCGGGGGGCGGGAACACTGAAGCTTTCTTT. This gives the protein CASTDWSGGGNTEAFF.

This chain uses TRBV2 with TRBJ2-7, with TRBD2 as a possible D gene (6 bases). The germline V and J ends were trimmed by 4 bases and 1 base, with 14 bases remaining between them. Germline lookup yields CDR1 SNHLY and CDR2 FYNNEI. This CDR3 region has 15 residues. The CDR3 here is CASSAGPGRSYEQYF. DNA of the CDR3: TGTGCCAGCAGTGCAGGGCCAGGGAGGTCCTACGAGCAGTACTTC.

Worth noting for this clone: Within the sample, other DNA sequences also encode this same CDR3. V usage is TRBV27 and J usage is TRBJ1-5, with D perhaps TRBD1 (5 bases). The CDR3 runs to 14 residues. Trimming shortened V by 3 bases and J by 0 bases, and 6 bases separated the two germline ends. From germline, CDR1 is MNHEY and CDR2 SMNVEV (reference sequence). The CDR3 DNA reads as TGTGCCAGCAGTTTGGGGGATAGCAATCAGCCCCAGCATTTT. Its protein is CASSLGDSNQPQHF.

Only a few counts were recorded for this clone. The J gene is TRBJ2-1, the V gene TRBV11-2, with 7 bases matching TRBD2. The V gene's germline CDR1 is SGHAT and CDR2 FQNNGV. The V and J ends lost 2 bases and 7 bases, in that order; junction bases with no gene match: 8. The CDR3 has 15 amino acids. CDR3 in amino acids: CASSLLFGRRNEQFF. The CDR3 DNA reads TGTGCCAGCAGCTTACTTTTCGGGAGGAGGAATGAGCAGTTCTTC.

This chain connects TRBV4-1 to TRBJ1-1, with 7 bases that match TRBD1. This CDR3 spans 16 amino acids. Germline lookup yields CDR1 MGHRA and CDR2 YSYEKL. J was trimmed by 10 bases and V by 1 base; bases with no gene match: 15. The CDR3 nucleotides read TGCGCCAGCAGCCAAGGGTCGGGACAGAGGTCCGTAGGAGCTTTCTTT. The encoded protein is CASSQGSGQRSVGAFF.

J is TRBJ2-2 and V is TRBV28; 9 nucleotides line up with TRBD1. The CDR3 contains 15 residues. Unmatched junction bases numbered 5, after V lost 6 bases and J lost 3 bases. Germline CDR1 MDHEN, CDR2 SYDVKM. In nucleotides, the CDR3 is TGTGCCAGCAGATCCGGGACAGGGTACACCGGGGAGCTGTTTTTT. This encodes CASRSGTGYTGELFF.

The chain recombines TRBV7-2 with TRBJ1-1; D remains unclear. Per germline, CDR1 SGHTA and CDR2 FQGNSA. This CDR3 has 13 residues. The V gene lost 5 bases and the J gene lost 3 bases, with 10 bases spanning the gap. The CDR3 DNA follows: TGTGCCAGCAGCAGAGAGGTGGACACTGAAGCTTTCTTT. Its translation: CASSREVDTEAFF.

The CDR3 sequence is CASSGLADTGELFF. CDR3 sequence (DNA): TGTGCCAGCAGCGGCCTAGCGGACACCGGGGAGCTGTTTTTT. V gene TRBV25-1 combines with J gene TRBJ2-2, with 7 nucleotides matching TRBD2. Germline V gene lookup returns CDR1 MGHDK and CDR2 SYGVNS. Trimming took 6 bases from V and 3 from J; bases not matched to a gene: 4. CDR3 length equals 14 residues.

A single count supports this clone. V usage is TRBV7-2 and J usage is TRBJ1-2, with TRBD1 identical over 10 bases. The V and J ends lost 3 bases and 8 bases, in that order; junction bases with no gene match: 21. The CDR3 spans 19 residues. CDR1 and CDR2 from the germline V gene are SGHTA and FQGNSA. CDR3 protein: CASSFGDRGRLFPTRGYTF. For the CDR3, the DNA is TGTGCCAGCAGCTTCGGCGACAGGGGGCGCTTATTCCCCACCAGAGGCTACACCTTC.

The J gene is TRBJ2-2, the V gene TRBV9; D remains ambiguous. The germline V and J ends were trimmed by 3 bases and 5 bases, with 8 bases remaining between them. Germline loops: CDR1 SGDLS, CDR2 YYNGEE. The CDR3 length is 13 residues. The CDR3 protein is CASSAPRTGELFF. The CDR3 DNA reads TGTGCCAGCAGCGCCCCAAGGACCGGGGAGCTGTTTTTT.

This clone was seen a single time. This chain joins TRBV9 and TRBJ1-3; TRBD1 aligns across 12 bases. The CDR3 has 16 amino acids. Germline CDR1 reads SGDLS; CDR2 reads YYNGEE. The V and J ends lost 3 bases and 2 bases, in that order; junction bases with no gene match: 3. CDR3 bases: TGTGCCAGCAGCGAGGGACAGGGGGCGCCTGGAAACACCATATATTTT. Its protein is CASSEGQGAPGNTIYF. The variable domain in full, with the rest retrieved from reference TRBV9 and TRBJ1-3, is DSGVTQTPKHLITATGQRVTLRCSPRSGDLSVYWYQQSLDQGLQFLIQYYNGEERAKGNILERFSAQQFPDLHSELNLSSLELGDSALYFCASSEGQGAPGNTIYFGEGSWLTVV.

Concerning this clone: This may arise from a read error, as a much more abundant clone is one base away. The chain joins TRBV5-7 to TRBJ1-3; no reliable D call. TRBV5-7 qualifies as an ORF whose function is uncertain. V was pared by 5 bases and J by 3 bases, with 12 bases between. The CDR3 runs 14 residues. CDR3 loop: CASRTCGRGNTIYF. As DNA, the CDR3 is TGTGCCAGCAGAACGTGTGGACGTGGAAACACCATATATTTT.